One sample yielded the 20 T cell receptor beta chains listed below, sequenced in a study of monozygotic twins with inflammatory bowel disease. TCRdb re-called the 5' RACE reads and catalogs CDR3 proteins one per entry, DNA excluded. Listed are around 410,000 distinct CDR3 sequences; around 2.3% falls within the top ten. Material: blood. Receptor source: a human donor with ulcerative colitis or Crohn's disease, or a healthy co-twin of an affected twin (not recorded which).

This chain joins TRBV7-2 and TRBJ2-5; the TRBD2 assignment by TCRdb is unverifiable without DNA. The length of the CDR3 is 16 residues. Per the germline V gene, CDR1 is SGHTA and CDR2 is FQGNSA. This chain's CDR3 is CASSLQTGSQVQTQYF.

CDR3 protein: CASRIQVGEETQYF. The chain has TRBV6-1 and TRBJ2-5; TCRdb reports TRBD1, a call that lacks DNA to check it against. CDR1 and CDR2 (germline): MNHNS, SASEGT. This CDR3 comprises 14 residues.

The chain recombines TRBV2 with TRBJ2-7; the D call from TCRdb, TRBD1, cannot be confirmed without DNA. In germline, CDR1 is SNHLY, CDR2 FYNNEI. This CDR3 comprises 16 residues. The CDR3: CASLYPDWGKRYEQYF.

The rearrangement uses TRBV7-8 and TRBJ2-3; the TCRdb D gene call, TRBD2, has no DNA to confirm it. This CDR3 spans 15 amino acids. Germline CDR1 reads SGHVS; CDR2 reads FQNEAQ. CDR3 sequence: CASSFLADFTDTQYF.

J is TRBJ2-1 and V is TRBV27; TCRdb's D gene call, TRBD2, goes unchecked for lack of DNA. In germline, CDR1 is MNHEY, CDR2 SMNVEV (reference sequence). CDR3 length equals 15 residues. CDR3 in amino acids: CASSPRKYSYNEQFF.

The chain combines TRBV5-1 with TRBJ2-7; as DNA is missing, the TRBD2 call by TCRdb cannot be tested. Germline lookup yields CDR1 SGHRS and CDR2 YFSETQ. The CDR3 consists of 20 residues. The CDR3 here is CASSFHPDRLAGGEAYEQYF.

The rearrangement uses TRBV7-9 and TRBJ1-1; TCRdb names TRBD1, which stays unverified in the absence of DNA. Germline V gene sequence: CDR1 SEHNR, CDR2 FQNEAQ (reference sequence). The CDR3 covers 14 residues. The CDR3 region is CDSRLETGNTEAFF.

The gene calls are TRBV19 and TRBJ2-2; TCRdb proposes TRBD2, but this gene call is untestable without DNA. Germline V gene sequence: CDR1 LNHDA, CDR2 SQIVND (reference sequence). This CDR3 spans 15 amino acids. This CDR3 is CASEPAPGLAGELFF.

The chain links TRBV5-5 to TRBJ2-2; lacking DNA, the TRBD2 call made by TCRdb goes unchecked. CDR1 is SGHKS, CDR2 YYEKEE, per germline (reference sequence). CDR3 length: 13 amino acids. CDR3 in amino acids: CASSLAGPREPFF.

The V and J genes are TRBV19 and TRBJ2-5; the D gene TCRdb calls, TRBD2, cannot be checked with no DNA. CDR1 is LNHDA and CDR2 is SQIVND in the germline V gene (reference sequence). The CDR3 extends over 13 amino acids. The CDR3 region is CASSIPRVGTQYF.

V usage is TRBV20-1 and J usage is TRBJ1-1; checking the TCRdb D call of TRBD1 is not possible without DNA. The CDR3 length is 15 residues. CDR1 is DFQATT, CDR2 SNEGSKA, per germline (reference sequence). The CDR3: CSASPLQGDLAEAFF.

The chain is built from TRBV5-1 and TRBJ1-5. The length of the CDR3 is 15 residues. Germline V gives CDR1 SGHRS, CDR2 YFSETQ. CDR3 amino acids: CASSLAGRVGQPQHF.

The CDR3 here is CASGDRVYEQYF. The chain is built from TRBV6-2 or TRBV6-3 and TRBJ2-7; TCRdb gives TRBD1 as the D gene, but with no DNA this cannot be confirmed. Per germline, CDR1 MNHEY and CDR2 SVGEGT. This CDR3 has 12 amino acids.

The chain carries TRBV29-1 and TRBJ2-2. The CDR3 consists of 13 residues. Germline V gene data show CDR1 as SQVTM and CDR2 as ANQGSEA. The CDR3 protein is CSVGLRNTGELFF.

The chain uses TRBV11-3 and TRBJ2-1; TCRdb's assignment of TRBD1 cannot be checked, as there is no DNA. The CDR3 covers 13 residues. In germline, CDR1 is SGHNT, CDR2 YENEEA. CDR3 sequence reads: CASSRYRGYEQFF.

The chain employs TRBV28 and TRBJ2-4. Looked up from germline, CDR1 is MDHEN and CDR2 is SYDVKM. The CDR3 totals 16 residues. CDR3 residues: CASSLTGALAKNIQYF.

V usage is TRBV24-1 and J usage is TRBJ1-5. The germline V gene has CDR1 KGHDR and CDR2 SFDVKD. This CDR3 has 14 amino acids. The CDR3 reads CATSDPALDQPQHF.

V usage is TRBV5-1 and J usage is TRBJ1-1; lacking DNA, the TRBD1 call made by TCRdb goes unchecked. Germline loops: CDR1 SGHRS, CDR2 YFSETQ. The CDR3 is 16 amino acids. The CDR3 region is CASSLEGARRKTEAFF.

This chain's CDR3 is CASSVGGGPGTDTQYF. This chain joins TRBV9 and TRBJ2-3; the TCRdb D gene call, TRBD2, has no DNA to confirm it. The length of the CDR3 is 16 residues. In germline, CDR1 is SGDLS, CDR2 YYNGEE.

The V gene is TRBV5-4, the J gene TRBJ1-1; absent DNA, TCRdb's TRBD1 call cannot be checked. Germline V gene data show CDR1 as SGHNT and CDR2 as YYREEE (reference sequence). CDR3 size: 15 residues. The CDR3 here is CASSSMGGLNTEAFF.